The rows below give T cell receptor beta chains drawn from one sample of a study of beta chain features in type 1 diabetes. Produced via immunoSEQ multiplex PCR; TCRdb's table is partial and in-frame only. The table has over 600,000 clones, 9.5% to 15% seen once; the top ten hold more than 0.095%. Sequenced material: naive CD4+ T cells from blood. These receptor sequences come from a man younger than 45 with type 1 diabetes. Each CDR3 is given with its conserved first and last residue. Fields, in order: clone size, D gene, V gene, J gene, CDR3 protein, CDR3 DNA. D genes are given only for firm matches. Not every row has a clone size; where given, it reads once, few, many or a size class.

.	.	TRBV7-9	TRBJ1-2	CASSPLGVNYGYTF	TGTGCCAGCAGTCCCCTCGGAGTCAACTATGGCTACACCTTC
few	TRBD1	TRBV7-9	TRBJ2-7	CASSARDRTSYEQYF	TGTGCCAGCAGCGCCCGGGACAGAACTTCCTACGAGCAGTACTTC
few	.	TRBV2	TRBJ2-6	CASSGVFSGANVLTF	TGTGCCAGCAGCGGGGTCTTCTCTGGGGCCAACGTCCTGACTTTC
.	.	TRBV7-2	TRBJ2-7	CASSFRDSYEQYF	TGTGCCAGCAGCTTTCGGGACTCCTACGAGCAGTACTTC
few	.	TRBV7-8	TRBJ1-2	CASSFDLGRGYTF	TGTGCCAGCAGTTTTGACCTGGGACGAGGCTACACCTTC
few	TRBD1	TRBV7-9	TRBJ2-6	CASSLFGTAGANVLTF	TGTGCCAGCAGCTTATTCGGGACAGCTGGGGCCAACGTCCTGACTTTC
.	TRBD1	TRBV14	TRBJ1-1	CASSPGQGRGSTEAFF	TGTGCCAGCAGCCCCGGACAGGGTAGGGGAAGCACTGAAGCTTTCTTT
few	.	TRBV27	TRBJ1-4	CASSLELNEKLFF	TGTGCCAGCAGTTTAGAACTTAATGAAAAACTGTTTTTT
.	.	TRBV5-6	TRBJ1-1	CASSHTGNTEAFF	TGTGCCAGCAGCCACACAGGGAACACTGAAGCTTTCTTT
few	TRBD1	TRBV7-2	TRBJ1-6	CASSPQTGNNSPLHF	TGTGCCAGCAGCCCCCAGACAGGGAATAATTCACCCCTCCACTTT
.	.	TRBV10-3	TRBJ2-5	CAISEVGRDQETQYF	TGTGCCATCAGTGAGGTTGGCAGGGACCAAGAGACCCAGTACTTC
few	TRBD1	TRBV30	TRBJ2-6	CAWSAGTGTLLGANVLTF	TGTGCCTGGAGTGCCGGGACAGGGACCCTGCTGGGGGCCAACGTCCTGACTTTC
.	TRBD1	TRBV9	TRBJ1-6	CASRPGQDNSPLHF	TGTGCCAGCAGGCCGGGACAGGATAATTCACCCCTCCACTTT
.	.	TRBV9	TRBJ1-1	CASSVNWQSEAFF	TGTGCCAGCAGCGTAAATTGGCAGAGTGAAGCTTTCTTT
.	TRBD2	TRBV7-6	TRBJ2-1	CASSLASGTSLNEQFF	TGTGCCAGCAGCTTAGCAAGCGGGACTAGTCTAAATGAGCAGTTCTTC
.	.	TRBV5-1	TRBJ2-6	CASSLDWASGANVLTF	.
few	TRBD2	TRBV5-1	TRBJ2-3	CASSLDVSGGHGGDTQYF	TGCGCCAGCAGCTTGGATGTTAGCGGGGGCCATGGGGGAGATACGCAGTATTTT
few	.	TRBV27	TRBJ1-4	CASSRQGINEKLFF	TGTGCCAGCAGCAGGCAGGGGATTAATGAAAAGCTGTTTTTT
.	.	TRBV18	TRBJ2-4	CASSPRVGALTKNIQYF	TGTGCCAGCTCACCACGGGTCGGTGCCTTAACCAAAAACATTCAGTACTTC
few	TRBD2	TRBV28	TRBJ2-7	CASSLMASGNYEQYF	TGTGCCAGCAGTTTAATGGCTAGCGGGAACTACGAGCAGTACTTC
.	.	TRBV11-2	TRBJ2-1	CASKWRGGNEQFF	TGTGCCAGCAAATGGAGAGGGGGTAATGAGCAGTTCTTC
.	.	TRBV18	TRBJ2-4	CASSPLGRADIQYF	TGTGCCAGCTCACCCTTGGGCAGGGCTGATATTCAGTACTTC
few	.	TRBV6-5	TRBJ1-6	CASSYYQRNNSPLHF	TGTGCCAGCAGTTACTATCAGCGAAATAATTCACCCCTCCACTTT
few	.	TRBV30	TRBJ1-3	CAWSVRGHGYTIYF	TGTGCCTGGAGTGTACGAGGACATGGATACACCATATATTTT
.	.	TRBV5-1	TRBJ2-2	CASSQDPRSGELFF	TGCGCCAGCAGCCAGGACCCAAGGAGCGGGGAGCTGTTTTTT
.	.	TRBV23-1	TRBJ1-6	CASGLGVGPPLHF	TGCGCCAGCGGCCTTGGGGTAGGACCCCCCCTCCACTTT
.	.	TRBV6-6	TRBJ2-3	CAIQPSFPDTQYF	TGTGCCATCCAACCTAGCTTCCCAGATACGCAGTATTTT
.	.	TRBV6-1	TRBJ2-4	CASSDGHLAPKNIQYF	TGTGCCAGCAGTGATGGCCATCTAGCCCCCAAAAACATTCAGTACTTC
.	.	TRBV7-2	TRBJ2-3	CASRIWDTQYF	TGTGCCAGCAGAATATGGGATACGCAGTATTTT
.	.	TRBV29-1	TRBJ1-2	CSVEEWEGRAYGYTF	TGCAGCGTTGAGGAATGGGAAGGGAGGGCCTATGGCTACACCTTC
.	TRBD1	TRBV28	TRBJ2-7	CAAAPGLRQGADQYF	TGTGCCGCAGCACCGGGGCTCCGGCAGGGGGCGGATCAGTACTTC
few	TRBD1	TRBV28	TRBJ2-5	CASTFRQGRFETQYF	TGTGCCAGCACCTTCAGACAGGGACGTTTTGAGACCCAGTACTTC
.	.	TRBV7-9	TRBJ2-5	CASSPRRGISTQETQYF	TGTGCCAGCAGCCCCCGAAGGGGTATTTCGACACAAGAGACCCAGTACTTC
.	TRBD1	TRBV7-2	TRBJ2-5	CASSLAGQGVQETQYF	TGTGCCAGCAGCTTAGCGGGACAGGGTGTACAAGAGACCCAGTACTTC
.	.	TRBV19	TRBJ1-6	CASSLAAGSNSPLHF	TGTGCCAGTAGCCTGGCCGCCGGATCTAATTCACCCCTCCACTTT
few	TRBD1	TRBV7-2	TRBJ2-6	CASRLTGNTGANVLTF	TGTGCCAGCAGACTGACAGGGAATACTGGGGCCAACGTCCTGACTTTC
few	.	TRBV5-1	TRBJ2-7	CASSLGRGSEEQYF	TGCGCCAGCAGCTTGGGTCGCGGTTCTGAGGAGCAGTACTTC
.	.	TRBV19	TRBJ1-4	CASSGRTNEKLFF	TGTGCCAGTAGTGGGAGAACTAATGAAAAACTGTTTTTT
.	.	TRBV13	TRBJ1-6	CASSLAGPPNLHF	TGTGCCAGCAGCCTAGCGGGACCGCCGAACCTCCACTTT
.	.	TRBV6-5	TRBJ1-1	CASSPVGGNTEAFF	TGTGCCAGCAGCCCCGTGGGGGGCAACACTGAAGCTTTCTTT
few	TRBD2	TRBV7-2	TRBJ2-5	CASSFQGERGKETQYF	TGTGCCAGCAGCTTTCAGGGAGAGCGGGGAAAAGAGACCCAGTACTTC
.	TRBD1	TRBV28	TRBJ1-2	CASGRQGRYGYTF	TGTGCCAGCGGTCGACAGGGCCGGTATGGCTACACCTTC
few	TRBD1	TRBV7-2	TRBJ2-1	CASSKSSGGEQFF	TGTGCCAGCAGTAAATCTTCAGGGGGCGAGCAGTTCTTC
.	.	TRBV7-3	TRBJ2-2	CASSLIGGMDTGELFF	TGTGCCAGCAGCTTAATCGGGGGTATGGACACCGGGGAGCTGTTTTTT
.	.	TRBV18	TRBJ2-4	CASSSALGWYF	TGTGCCAGCTCATCGGCCCTAGGGTGGTACTTC
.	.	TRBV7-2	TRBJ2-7	CASSLRNGGSYEQYF	TGTGCCAGCAGCTTAAGGAACGGGGGCTCCTACGAGCAGTACTTC
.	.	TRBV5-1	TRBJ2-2	CASSSGANTGELFF	TGCGCCAGCAGCTCCGGAGCGAACACCGGGGAGCTGTTTTTT
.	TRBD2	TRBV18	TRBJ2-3	CASSFAGGPDTQYF	TGTGCCAGCTCATTTGCGGGGGGCCCAGATACGCAGTATTTT
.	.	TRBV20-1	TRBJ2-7	CSASSYEQYF	TGCAGTGCCTCCTCCTACGAGCAGTACTTC
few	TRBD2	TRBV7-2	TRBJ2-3	CASSLEKVAGGPLDTQYF	TGTGCCAGCAGCTTAGAGAAAGTTGCGGGGGGGCCGTTAGATACGCAGTATTTT
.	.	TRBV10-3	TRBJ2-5	CAISESGREQETQYF	TGTGCCATCAGTGAGTCGGGTCGGGAACAAGAGACCCAGTACTTC
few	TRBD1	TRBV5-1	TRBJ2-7	CASSLPTRTGGNSYEQYF	TGCGCCAGCAGCTTGCCCACCAGGACAGGGGGAAACTCCTACGAGCAGTACTTC